These 21 T cell receptor beta chains came from one sample sequenced in a study of molecular identifiers for immune sequencing clone quantification. Using its own MiXCR run on the PCR reads, TCRdb lists one record per CDR3 protein. The sample consists of around 480,000 distinct CDR3 sequences, approximately 25% of them appearing once. Input material: naive CD8+ T cells from blood, with Jurkat cell RNA spiked in. As to subset: FACS-sorted CD8+CD4-CCR7+CD45RA+ naive T cells. All receptors derive from a human donor in good health. Some libraries in this study had Jurkat cell RNA spiked in.

This clonotype has a count of ten or more. The rearrangement uses TRBV27 and TRBJ2-1; D perhaps matches TRBD2 (6 bases). The CDR3 covers 15 residues. Germline-derived CDR1 and CDR2 are MNHEY and SMNVEV (reference sequence). V lost 2 bases, J lost 6 bases, and 14 bases lay in between. The CDR3: CASSLKTSGGNEQFF. The CDR3 region has the DNA TGTGCCAGCAGTTTAAAAACTTCCGGGGGCAATGAGCAGTTCTTC.

The rearrangement links TRBV11-2 to TRBJ2-3; 15 bases line up with TRBD2. Trimming removed 5 bases from V and 5 bases from J; junction bases left unmatched: 2. Germline CDR1 and CDR2: SGHAT and FQNNGV. The CDR3 has 15 amino acids. The CDR3 DNA is TGTGCCAGCAGCACGGGACTAGCGGGAGGAGATACGCAGTATTTT. It codes for CASSTGLAGGDTQYF. Drawing the rest from reference TRBV11-2 and TRBJ2-3, the complete variable domain is EAGVAQSPRYKIIEKRQSVAFWCNPISGHATLYWYQQILGQGPKLLIQFQNNGVVDDSQLPKDRFSAERLKGVDSTLKIQPAKLEDSAVYLCASSTGLAGGDTQYFGPGTRLTVL.

This chain uses TRBV19 with TRBJ2-1; either TRBD1 or TRBD2 may supply D (5 bases each). This CDR3 has 13 residues. Looked up from germline, CDR1 is LNHDA and CDR2 is SQIVND (reference sequence). Trimming shortened V by 10 bases and J by 2 bases, and 12 bases separated the two germline ends. CDR3 sequence: CATHEGPYNEQFF. The CDR3 DNA reads TGTGCCACCCACGAGGGACCCTACAATGAGCAGTTCTTC.

A note on this clonotype: Being one base from a much bigger clone, this may be a read error. This chain connects TRBV15 to TRBJ1-1; no reliable D call. Deletions cut 0 bases from V and 1 base from J, with 9 bases between. Germline CDR1 reads LNHNV; CDR2 reads YYDKDF (reference sequence). The CDR3 has 15 residues. The chain's CDR3 is CATSRDRWPNTEAFF. CDR3 sequence (DNA): TGTGCCACCAGCAGAGATAGGTGGCCGAACACTGAAGCTTTCTTT.

This clonotype has ten or more counts. The chain has TRBV6-2 or TRBV6-3 and TRBJ2-7; D not resolved. Trimming shortened V by 8 bases and J by 6 bases, and 11 bases separated the two germline ends. The CDR3 spans 11 residues. CDR1 is MNHEY, CDR2 SVGEGT, per germline. The CDR3 DNA sequence: TGTGCCAGCGGCCCCGTAATCGAGCAGTACTTC. It encodes CASGPVIEQYF.

The gene calls are TRBV18 and TRBJ1-4; weak D call: TRBD1 (6 bases). V lost 3 bases, J lost 8 bases, and 19 bases lay in between. The CDR3 totals 16 residues. Germline assignment: CDR1 KGHSH and CDR2 LQKENI. CDR3 region: CASSPLGGGVDEKLFF. In DNA, the CDR3 is TGTGCCAGCTCACCCCTCGGAGGGGGAGTAGACGAAAAACTGTTTTTT.

This clonotype was recorded many times. The V gene is TRBV6-2 or TRBV6-3, the J gene TRBJ1-5; no reliable D call. The V end lost 6 bases, the J end lost 6 bases, and 21 bases lay between the germline ends. Germline loops: CDR1 MNHEY, CDR2 SVGEGT. The CDR3 contains 16 residues. Written as DNA, the CDR3 is TGTGCCAGCAGGACCAAGTCTGGCGGGCTCAGTCAGCCCCAGCATTTT. It specifies CASRTKSGGLSQPQHF.

This clonotype came up many times. J is TRBJ1-1 and V is TRBV7-2; D is possibly TRBD1 (6 bases). Deletions cut 2 bases from V and 0 bases from J, with 7 bases between. The germline CDR1 and CDR2 sequences are SGHTA and FQGNSA. The CDR3 contains 14 residues. CDR3: CASSLTGMNTEAFF. As DNA, the CDR3 is TGTGCCAGCAGCTTAACAGGGATGAACACTGAAGCTTTCTTT. Full variable domain (missing parts from reference TRBV7-2 and TRBJ1-1): GAGVSQSPSNKVTEKGKDVELRCDPISGHTALYWYRQSLGQGLEFLIYFQGNSAPDKSGLPSDRFSAERTGGSVSTLTIQRTQQEDSAVYLCASSLTGMNTEAFFGQGTRLTVV.

This chain joins TRBV6-1 and TRBJ1-5; no firm D call. Per germline, CDR1 MNHNS and CDR2 SASEGT. The ends were cut back, 2 bases at V and 3 bases at J, with 8 bases in the middle. This CDR3 spans 14 amino acids. CDR3 nucleotides: TGTGCCAGCAGTGAATCCTTCTTCAATCAGCCCCAGCATTTT. Encoded protein: CASSESFFNQPQHF.

About this clonotype: This may stem from a read error, because a much larger clone lies one nucleotide away. The rearrangement uses TRBV29-1 and TRBJ2-5, with D perhaps matching TRBD1 (5 bases). The CDR3 contains 12 residues. Germline V gene lookup returns CDR1 SQVTM and CDR2 ANQGSEA. The CDR3: CSVRTFQETQHF. CDR3 coding DNA: TGCAGCGTACGGACATTTCAAGAGACCCAGCACTTC.

In this sample, this clonotype turned up once. This probably arose from a read error, given a far larger clone one base away. Since the CDR3 does not end with the conserved phenylalanine or tryptophan, this likely comes from a read error. This chain links TRBV23-1 with TRBJ2-5; possibly TRBD2 for D (5 bases). TRBV23-1 is reported as an ORF; its role is uncertain. V gave up 6 bases and J gave up 4 bases, with 9 bases separating them. The CDR3 spans 12 residues. This CDR3 is CASSLEGETQYS. The CDR3 region has the DNA TGCGCCAGCAGCCTTGAGGGAGAGACCCAGTACTCC.

This clonotype showed up just a few times. The chain carries TRBV6-6 and TRBJ1-3; no definite D call. Between the trimmed V and J ends, which lost 7 bases and 0 bases, there was a span of 7 bases. The CDR3 length is 13 residues. CDR1 and CDR2 from the germline V gene are MNHNY and SVGAGI (reference sequence). The CDR3 is CASIPHSGNTIYF. CDR3 DNA sequence: TGTGCCAGCATCCCGCACTCTGGAAACACCATATATTTT.

In the case of this clonotype: A much larger clone is a single base away; this may be a read error. The J gene is TRBJ2-3, the V gene TRBV7-8, with TRBD2 matching 7 bases. CDR3 length: 15 residues. After removal of 5 bases from V and 5 bases from J, the junction contained 10 bases not matched to a gene. Germline assignment: CDR1 SGHVS and CDR2 FQNEAQ. CDR3 residues: CASSVVAGVGDTQYF. The CDR3 DNA reads TGTGCCAGCAGCGTAGTGGCGGGGGTTGGAGATACGCAGTATTTT.

V gene TRBV29-1 combines with J gene TRBJ2-5, with 8 bases matching TRBD1. V shed 3 bases, J shed 9 bases, and the junction held 3 bases outside the gene matches. The germline V gene encodes CDR1 SQVTM and CDR2 ANQGSEA. The CDR3 covers 11 residues. In DNA form, the CDR3 reads TGCAGCGTTGACGCAGGGGGCCCCCAGTACTTC. Amino acids: CSVDAGGPQYF.

This clonotype turned up a few times. The J gene is TRBJ1-4, the V gene TRBV7-9; TRBD1 might be the D (5 bases). The germline V and J ends were trimmed by 6 bases and 12 bases, with 20 bases remaining between them. CDR1 is SEHNR and CDR2 is FQNEAQ in the germline V gene (reference sequence). The CDR3 runs 14 residues. The CDR3 DNA reads as TGTGCCAGCAGGAACATGGGGGAATACGAGGAACTGTTTTTT. It yields the protein CASRNMGEYEELFF.

About this clonotype itself: A clone one base away is much larger, so this may be a read error. The genes are TRBV5-4 and TRBJ1-1; 11 bases align to TRBD1. Trimming at V came to 10 bases and at J to 7 bases, leaving 9 bases not matched to a gene. Per germline, CDR1 SGHNT and CDR2 YYREEE (reference sequence). The CDR3 has 13 amino acids. CDR3 sequence reads: CAGGQGAYIEAFF. The CDR3 DNA follows: TGTGCCGGCGGACAGGGGGCATATATTGAAGCTTTCTTT.

This rearrangement joins TRBV19 to TRBJ1-1; 7 bases are a match to TRBD1. V dropped 6 bases and J dropped 0; count of bases not matched to a gene: 19. From germline, CDR1 is LNHDA and CDR2 SQIVND (reference sequence). The CDR3 is 19 amino acids. The chain's CDR3 is CASSPGQKLLGYMNTEAFF. The CDR3 bases are TGTGCCAGTAGCCCGGGACAGAAACTCTTGGGGTACATGAACACTGAAGCTTTCTTT.

The table lists this clonotype with many counts. This chain uses TRBV7-9 with TRBJ2-3; possibly TRBD2 for D (5 bases). Germline values: CDR1 SEHNR, CDR2 FQNEAQ (reference sequence). Trimming removed 5 bases at V and 3 bases at J, with 15 bases between. The CDR3 is made up of 15 amino acids. The CDR3 reads CASSPLKDLTDTQYF. The CDR3 DNA reads TGTGCCAGCAGCCCTTTAAAGGACTTAACAGATACGCAGTATTTT. Filled out from reference TRBV7-9 and TRBJ2-3, the complete variable domain reads DTGVSQNPRHKITKRGQNVTFRCDPISEHNRLYWYRQTLGQGPEFLTYFQNEAQLEKSRLLSDRFSAERPKGSFSTLEIQRTEQGDSAMYLCASSPLKDLTDTQYFGPGTRLTVL.

The gene calls are TRBV13 and TRBJ2-3, with a weak D call TRBD1 (5 bases). Germline V gives CDR1 PRHDT, CDR2 FYEKMQ (reference sequence). Trimming cost V 5 bases and J 0 bases, with 24 bases left between them. CDR3 length equals 19 residues. The CDR3 sequence: CASSARLREGDISTDTQYF. CDR3 sequence (DNA): TGTGCCAGCAGCGCCCGCCTCAGGGAAGGGGATATTAGCACAGATACGCAGTATTTT.

The rearrangement joins TRBV6-2 or TRBV6-3 to TRBJ2-5; no clear D gene. Germline CDR1 MNHEY, CDR2 SVGEGT. The CDR3 contains 14 residues. Trimming removed 7 bases at V and 0 bases at J, with 12 bases between. The DNA of the CDR3 is TGTGCCAGCACCACGTGGGAACACCAAGAGACCCAGTACTTC. Translated, it gives CASTTWEHQETQYF.

This clonotype was recorded many times. This chain links TRBV7-9 with TRBJ2-3; a possible D gene is TRBD2 (6 bases). Germline assignment: CDR1 SEHNR and CDR2 FQNEAQ (reference sequence). The CDR3 extends over 16 amino acids. V was cut by 0 bases and J by 4 bases, with 14 bases left in between. Here the CDR3 reads CASSLALRTGADTQYF. Written as DNA, the CDR3 is TGTGCCAGCAGCTTAGCCTTAAGGACGGGAGCAGATACGCAGTATTTT.